This is a list of T cell receptor beta chains from one sample in a study of control samples from healthy donors and cancer patients. This table comes from immunoSEQ multiplex PCR, and its TCRdb copy is limited to in-frame clones, with some not included. The data show roughly 86,000 clones, roughly nine tenths seen once. Specimen: blood. Every receptor here comes from a man aged 25-40 years in good health. Each CDR3 is given with its conserved first and last residue. Fields, in order: V gene, D gene, J gene, clone size, CDR3 length, CDR3 DNA, CDR3 protein. The D gene is left open where the match is weak. The size field is filled for only some rows; it gives once, few, many or a size class.

TRBV11-1	.	TRBJ2-7	.	14	TGTGCCAGCAGCTTAAAAAACGAATCCTACGAGCAGTACTTC	CASSLKNESYEQYF
TRBV3-1/TRBV3-2	.	TRBJ2-5	.	12	TGTGCCAGCAGCCCCCTAGCGCGGGCCCAGTACTTC	CASSPLARAQYF
TRBV12-5	.	TRBJ2-5	.	14	TGTGCTAGTGGTTTGGGCCTAGCTGACGAGACCCAGTACTTC	CASGLGLADETQYF
TRBV5-5	.	TRBJ1-4	.	16	TGTGCCAGCAGCTTGGGCCCGGGATCCCTTAATGAAAAACTGTTTTTT	CASSLGPGSLNEKLFF
TRBV27	.	TRBJ2-2	.	13	TGTGCCAGCAGTTTTTTAGCACCCGGGGAGCTGTTTTTT	CASSFLAPGELFF
TRBV5-4	.	TRBJ2-7	.	14	TGTGCCAGCAGCTTGGACGGGGGAATCTACGAGCAGTACTTC	CASSLDGGIYEQYF
TRBV5-1	TRBD2	TRBJ2-2	.	18	TGCGCCAGCACATTTTACGGGAGGGCCCAGCGCGAGGGCGGGGAGCTGTTTTTT	CASTFYGRAQREGGELFF
TRBV7-3	.	TRBJ1-2	.	18	TGTGCCAGCAGCTTAAATCCGGGCGGCAGGGGTCTTTCGGATGGCTACACCTTC	CASSLNPGGRGLSDGYTF
TRBV24-1	.	TRBJ1-5	.	13	TGTGCCACCAGTGATTTAACGAATCAGCCCCAGCATTTT	CATSDLTNQPQHF
TRBV18	.	TRBJ1-3	.	17	TGTGCCAGCTCACCTCCGACCAGGATCCTCTCTGGAAACACCATATATTTT	CASSPPTRILSGNTIYF
TRBV29-1	.	TRBJ1-1	few	12	TGCAGCGTTGATCCCCCAGGAACTGAAGCTTTCTTT	CSVDPPGTEAFF
TRBV28	.	TRBJ1-5	few	15	TGTGCCAGCAGTTTCCCTCAAGAGGTAAATCAGCCCCAGCATTTT	CASSFPQEVNQPQHF
TRBV19	.	TRBJ2-2	.	11	TGTGCCAGTAGTGTCACCGGGGAGCTGTTTTTT	CASSVTGELFF
TRBV30	.	TRBJ1-1	.	13	TGTGCCTGGAGTGTAGATACGAACACTGAAGCTTTCTTT	CAWSVDTNTEAFF
TRBV27	.	TRBJ2-1	.	11	TGTGCCAGCATCACCGACAGGCAGCAGTTCTTC	CASITDRQQFF
TRBV3-1/TRBV3-2	TRBD2	TRBJ2-1	.	15	TGTGCCAGCAGCGTCCGACTAGCCGCATACAATGAGCAGTTCTTC	CASSVRLAAYNEQFF
TRBV4-3	.	TRBJ1-4	.	16	TGCGCCAGCAGCCAAGACCAGGCAGTCAAAAATGAAAAACTGTTTTTT	CASSQDQAVKNEKLFF
TRBV4-1	.	TRBJ1-4	once	14	TGCGCCAGCAGCCATCCCGACCGAAATGAAAAACTGTTTTTT	CASSHPDRNEKLFF
TRBV5-1	TRBD1	TRBJ2-1	.	15	TGCGCCAGCAGCTTGGGTGACAGGGTCTACAATGAGCAGTTCTTC	CASSLGDRVYNEQFF
TRBV19	.	TRBJ2-7	.	15	TGTGCCAGTAGTATAGGAGCACAGGGCCCCTACGAGCAGTACTTC	CASSIGAQGPYEQYF
TRBV27	TRBD1	TRBJ1-2	.	14	TGTGCCAGCAGTTTGGCCAGGGGGCAGGGTGGCTACACCTTC	CASSLARGQGGYTF
TRBV2	.	TRBJ2-5	.	12	TGTGCCAGCTCCGCAGGGCAAGAGACCCAGTACTTC	CASSAGQETQYF
TRBV20-1	.	TRBJ1-5	.	15	TGCAGTGCTAGTGGGGCCGCAGGTGGGAATCAGCCCCAGCATTTT	CSASGAAGGNQPQHF
TRBV7-9	TRBD1	TRBJ1-6	.	15	TGTGCCAGCAGCTCAGGGACAGGGGGTAATTCACCCCTCCACTTT	CASSSGTGGNSPLHF
TRBV3-1/TRBV3-2	.	TRBJ2-3	.	14	TGTGCCAGCAGTCCTGAGGCTTACACAGATACGCAGTATTTT	CASSPEAYTDTQYF
TRBV5-1	.	TRBJ1-4	.	17	TGCGCCAGCAGCTTGGCCGTCTTGGGATCCCGTAATGAAAAACTGTTTTTT	CASSLAVLGSRNEKLFF
TRBV7-9	TRBD1	TRBJ2-7	.	17	TGTGCCAGCAGCTTGTGGTTCCGGGACAGGGGGTACAACGAGCAGTACTTC	CASSLWFRDRGYNEQYF
TRBV7-2	.	TRBJ2-7	.	13	TGTGCCAGCAGTCCCCCGGTTCGCTACGAGCAGTACTTC	CASSPPVRYEQYF
TRBV7-3	TRBD2	TRBJ2-7	.	17	TGTGCCAGCAGCTTCCTCGGGGGAGGGTTAGGCTCCTACGAGCAGTACTTC	CASSFLGGGLGSYEQYF
TRBV6-5	.	TRBJ1-1	few	13	TGTGCCAGCATTCGGAGGTCGAACACTGAAGCTTTCTTT	CASIRRSNTEAFF
TRBV18	TRBD1	TRBJ2-3	.	20	TGTGCCAGCTCACCACGTCGAGTCTGGGTACGGGACAGAAGCACAGATACGCAGTATTTT	CASSPRRVWVRDRSTDTQYF
TRBV30	.	TRBJ2-3	.	13	TGTGCCTGGAGTGAGCGACAGCCTGATACGCAGTATTTT	CAWSERQPDTQYF
TRBV5-1	TRBD2	TRBJ2-6	few	18	TGCGCCAGCAGCTTATACAGGCAGGGAGGGATTGGGGCCAACGTCCTGACTTTC	CASSLYRQGGIGANVLTF
TRBV7-2	.	TRBJ2-7	.	13	TGTGCCAGCAGCTCTGGACTGTTCGGCGAGCAGTACTTC	CASSSGLFGEQYF
TRBV5-3	TRBD1	TRBJ2-7	.	17	TGTGCCAGAAGCCCGGCAGGGGGACAGGGGGGTCCCTACGAGCAGTACTTC	CARSPAGGQGGPYEQYF
TRBV4-3	TRBD1	TRBJ1-2	.	15	TGCGCCAGCAGCACAAGGACAGGGCCAAACTATGGCTACACCTTC	CASSTRTGPNYGYTF
TRBV7-9	.	TRBJ2-5	.	12	TGTGCCAGCAGCAGTGGGAAAGAGACCCAGTACTTC	CASSSGKETQYF
TRBV19	.	TRBJ1-5	.	16	TGTGCCAGTAGTACCCCGGGACGGGGACCAAATCAGCCCCAGCATTTT	CASSTPGRGPNQPQHF
TRBV9	.	TRBJ1-1	once	18	TGTGCCAGCAGCGTCAGTCGATCAACCACAGGAAAGTACACTGAAGCTTTCTTT	CASSVSRSTTGKYTEAFF
TRBV2	.	TRBJ2-1	.	14	TGTGCCAGTATGAGCGGGTACACCTACAATGAGCAGTTCTTC	CASMSGYTYNEQFF
TRBV28	TRBD2	TRBJ2-7	.	14	TGTGCCAGCCACAAAGGCGGGGGGAGCTACGAGCAGTACTTC	CASHKGGGSYEQYF